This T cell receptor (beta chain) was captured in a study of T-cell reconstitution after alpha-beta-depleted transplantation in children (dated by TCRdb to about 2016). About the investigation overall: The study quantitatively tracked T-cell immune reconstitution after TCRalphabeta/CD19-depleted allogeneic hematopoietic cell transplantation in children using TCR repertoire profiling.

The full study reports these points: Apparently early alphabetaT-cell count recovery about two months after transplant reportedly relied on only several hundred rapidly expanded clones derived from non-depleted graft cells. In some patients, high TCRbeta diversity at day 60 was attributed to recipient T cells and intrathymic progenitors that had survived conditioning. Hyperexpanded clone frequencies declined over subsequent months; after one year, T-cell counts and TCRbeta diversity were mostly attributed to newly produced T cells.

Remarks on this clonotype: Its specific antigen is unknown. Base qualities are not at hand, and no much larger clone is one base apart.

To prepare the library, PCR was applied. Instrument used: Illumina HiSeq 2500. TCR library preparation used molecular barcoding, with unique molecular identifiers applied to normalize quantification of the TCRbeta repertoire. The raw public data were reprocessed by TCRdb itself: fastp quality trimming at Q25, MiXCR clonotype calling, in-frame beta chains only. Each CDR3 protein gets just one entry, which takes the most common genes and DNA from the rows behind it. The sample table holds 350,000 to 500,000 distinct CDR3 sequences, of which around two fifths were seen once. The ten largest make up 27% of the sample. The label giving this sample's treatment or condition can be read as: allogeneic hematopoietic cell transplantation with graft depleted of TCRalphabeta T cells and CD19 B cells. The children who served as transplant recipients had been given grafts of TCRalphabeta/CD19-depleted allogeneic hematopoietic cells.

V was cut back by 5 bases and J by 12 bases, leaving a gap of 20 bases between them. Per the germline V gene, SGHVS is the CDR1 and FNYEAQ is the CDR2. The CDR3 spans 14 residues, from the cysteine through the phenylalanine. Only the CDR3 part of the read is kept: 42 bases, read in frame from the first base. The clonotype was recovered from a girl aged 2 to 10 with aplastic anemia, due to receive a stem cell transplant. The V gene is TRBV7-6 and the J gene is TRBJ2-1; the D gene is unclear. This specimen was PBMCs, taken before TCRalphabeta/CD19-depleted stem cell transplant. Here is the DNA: TGTGCCAGCAGCCCAGCGACGGAGTCCGTGGCGCAGTTCTTC. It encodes CASSPATESVAQFF.